This T cell receptor beta chain comes out of a study of PD-L1 blockade in urothelial cancer (dated by TCRdb to the late 2010s). Describing the broader study: Therapy was started in about 2014 for all patients, and atezolizumab 1,200 mg was administered intravenously every 3 weeks. Durable clinical benefit was defined as a progression-free survival longer than 6 months, and TCR features were additionally tested against progression-free survival and overall survival. About 90% of the 29 patients were identified as males with urothelial cancer of bladder origin, and a prior smoking history was reported by 18 of 29 patients. Somatic, immune and clinical correlates of response to PD-L1 blockade with atezolizumab in urothelial cancer were the focus of an exploratory multi-omic analysis. Blood samples yielded a median of roughly 150,000 T cells and roughly 80,000 unique TCRs, with median clonality roughly 0.084. Blood samples were analyzed at two time points: 3 weeks after treatment start (second dose) and 6 weeks after treatment start. TCR sequencing covered pretreatment tumor samples and matched, serially collected peripheral blood taken before and after atezolizumab treatment. In the same patients who had TCR sequencing, pretreatment tumors also underwent whole exome sequencing and RNA sequencing. Durable clinical benefit was achieved by nine patients and was not achieved by 20 patients. Under 30 patients had pretreatment blood TCR-seq, 24 had at least one posttreatment blood collection, and 24 had tumor TCR-seq. Patients had an ECOG performance status of 0 or 1 and had received between 0 and 3 prior chemotherapy regimens.

Overall results and qualifications from the work: A pretreatment peripheral blood TCR clonality below the median was linked to improved progression-free and overall survival. Because the sample size was small (n ≈ 27) and many of the analyses were exploratory, the results are meant to be hypothesis-generating. At 3 weeks after the start of treatment, tumor-associated TCR clones in peripheral blood had expanded more in patients with durable benefit (n ≈ 24, p = 0.022).

Synthetic TCR analog templates were spiked into each PCR to estimate absolute template abundance from read counts. TCRbeta CDR3 regions were amplified from genomic DNA with bias-controlled V and J gene primers using the immunoSEQ assay. Sequencing of rearranged TCRbeta segments was performed at approximately 20X coverage. In the authors' own workflow: Sequencing errors were corrected by clustering, and CDR3s were annotated against IMGT so that V, D and J genes could be assigned. Out-of-frame and stop-codon sequences were excluded, and only productive TCRbeta rearrangements were used in downstream analyses. Clonality was calculated as one minus the Shannon entropy normalized by the log of the number of unique productive sequences. Fisher's exact test with Benjamini-Hochberg correction, using a cutoff of adjusted p below 0.01, was how clones that differed between time points or between blood and tumor were identified. TCRdb provides this immuneACCESS table in a form limited to in-frame rearrangements. Some clones are lacking; in checked studies, under half of them reflect an unresolved V gene, and why the rest are absent is not known. The DNA was the basis for D and trimming; V, J and clone size are from that table. Present in this sample are some 54,000 clones, over 75% of which were seen just once. The biggest ten clones account for about 5.6% of the sample.

Looking up the germline V gene yields CDR1 MNHEY and CDR2 SVGAGI. The CDR3, from cysteine to phenylalanine, totals 14 residues. CDR3 DNA is the only sequence kept; it has 42 bases, read in frame from the first base. V trim: 8 bases; J trim: 8 bases; unmatched bases: 11. Remarks on this clone: Its target antigen remains unknown. One base away there is no much larger clone; base qualities are not given.

A total of 25 to 30 patients with locally advanced or metastatic urothelial carcinoma, treated at Memorial Sloan Kettering on a trial protocol, made up the cohort. Peripheral blood mononuclear cells were collected pretreatment and during treatment, with between 1 and 8 total time points obtained per patient. The Qiagen DNeasy Blood extraction kit was used to purify genomic DNA from total PBMCs and from tumor samples. PBMCs were collected pretreatment and during treatment, and were isolated and stored as previously described. Sequencing was performed on PBMCs, taken around atezolizumab (anti-PD-L1) treatment. The sequence was collected from a middle-aged man with urothelial cancer. The rearrangement combines TRBV6-5 with TRBJ2-1; 8 central nucleotides agree with TRBD2. The nucleotide sequence reads TGTGCCAGCGAGGGCGGGAGGCCCGGAGATGAGCAGTTCTTC. It encodes CASEGGRPGDEQFF.